The 6 T cell receptor beta chains reported below all come from one sample, sequenced in a study of cytomegalovirus exposure and HLA in healthy donors (TCRdb year 2017). The library was produced with the immunoSEQ multiplex PCR assay. For the multiplex PCR, a mixture combining 60 forward primers for TCR Vbeta segments and 13 reverse primers for TCR Jbeta segments was used. TCRdb holds this immuneACCESS table with in-frame rearrangements only. Some clones are missing; in checked studies, unresolved V genes explain under half, and the rest has no known cause. This sample is represented by about 140,000 clones; approximately 67% of them were singletons. The top ten hold 6.5% of the sample. The sequencing input was PBMCs. These receptors were taken from a woman aged 60 to 75 in good health and CMV-seronegative.

The CDR3 bases are TGTGCCAGCAGCTTAGGATCTCTAGCGGGAGTGGGAGAGACCCAGTACTTC. Residues: CASSLGSLAGVGETQYF. V gene TRBV7-2 combines with J gene TRBJ2-5; 10 bases are shared with TRBD2. Per the germline V gene, CDR1 is SGHTA and CDR2 is FQGNSA. V was pared by 1 base and J by 4 bases, with 9 bases of the junction left unmatched. The CDR3 length is 17 residues. Using reference TRBV7-2 and TRBJ2-5 for the parts outside the CDR3, the full variable domain is GAGVSQSPSNKVTEKGKDVELRCDPISGHTALYWYRQSLGQGLEFLIYFQGNSAPDKSGLPSDRFSAERTGGSVSTLTIQRTQQEDSAVYLCASSLGSLAGVGETQYFGPGTRLLVL.

The chain recombines TRBV9 with TRBJ2-1, with 10 bases lining up with TRBD2. Germline loops: CDR1 SGDLS, CDR2 YYNGEE. The CDR3 spans 20 residues. After removal of 4 bases from V and 0 bases from J, the junction contained 16 bases not matched to a gene. CDR3 loop: CASSSHFSGLAASSYNEQFF. The CDR3 DNA reads as TGTGCCAGCAGCTCACACTTCTCCGGACTAGCGGCGAGCTCCTACAATGAGCAGTTCTTC.

The chain employs TRBV2 and TRBJ2-7, with D perhaps matching TRBD2 (6 bases). From germline, CDR1 is SNHLY and CDR2 FYNNEI. This CDR3 has 15 residues. Trimming pared 7 bases from V and 3 bases from J, leaving 19 bases between. As DNA, the CDR3 is TGTGCCAGCACCCCGGCGGGGCGGCCGATCTACGAGCAGTACTTC. This gives the protein CASTPAGRPIYEQYF.

For this clone: This CDR3 fails to terminate in the conserved phenylalanine or tryptophan, so it likely reflects a read error. This chain connects TRBV7-2 to TRBJ1-1; 8 nucleotides align to TRBD1. Germline CDR1 and CDR2: SGHTA and FQGNSA. CDR3 length equals 14 residues. V lost 5 bases and J lost 7; bases outside the gene matches: 9. The chain's CDR3 is CASSPGTGKFEAFL. In nucleotides, the CDR3 is TGTGCCAGCAGCCCAGGGACAGGCAAGTTTGAAGCTTTCCTT.

There are a few counts of this clone. The chain couples TRBV23-1 to TRBJ1-1, with D maybe TRBD1 (6 bases). TRBV23-1 is known as an ORF, though its function is uncertain. V was cut by 4 bases and J by 0 bases, with 12 bases left in between. There are 15 residues in the CDR3. CDR3 sequence: CASSPGQLMNTEAFF. CDR3 bases: TGCGCCAGCAGTCCTGGACAGCTTATGAACACTGAAGCTTTCTTT.

The chain combines TRBV28 with TRBJ2-1, with 7 bases lining up with TRBD1. The CDR3 covers 15 residues. Germline trimming cut 5 bases from V and 5 bases from J; bases unmatched to any gene: 9. The germline CDR1 and CDR2 sequences are MDHEN and SYDVKM. The CDR3: CASSPGQARDNEQFF. The CDR3 coding sequence is TGTGCCAGCAGTCCCGGACAGGCGAGGGACAATGAGCAGTTCTTC.